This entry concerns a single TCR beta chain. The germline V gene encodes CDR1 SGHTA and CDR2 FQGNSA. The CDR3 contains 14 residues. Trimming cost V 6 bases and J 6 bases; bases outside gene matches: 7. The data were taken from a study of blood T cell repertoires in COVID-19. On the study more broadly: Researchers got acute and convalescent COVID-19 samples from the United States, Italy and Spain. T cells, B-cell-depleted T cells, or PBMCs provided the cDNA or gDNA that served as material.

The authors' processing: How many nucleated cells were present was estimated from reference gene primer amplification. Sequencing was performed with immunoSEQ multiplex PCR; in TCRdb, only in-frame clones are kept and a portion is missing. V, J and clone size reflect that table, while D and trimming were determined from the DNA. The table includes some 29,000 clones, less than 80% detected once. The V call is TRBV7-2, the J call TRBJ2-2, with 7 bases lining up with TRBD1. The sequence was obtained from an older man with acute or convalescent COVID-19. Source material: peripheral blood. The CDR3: CASSQTGVAGELFF. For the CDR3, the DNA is TGTGCCAGCAGTCAAACAGGGGTAGCCGGGGAGCTGTTTTTT. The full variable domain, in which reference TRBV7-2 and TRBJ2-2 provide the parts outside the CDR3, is GAGVSQSPSNKVTEKGKDVELRCDPISGHTALYWYRQSLGQGLEFLIYFQGNSAPDKSGLPSDRFSAERTGGSVSTLTIQRTQQEDSAVYLCASSQTGVAGELFFGEGSRLTVL.